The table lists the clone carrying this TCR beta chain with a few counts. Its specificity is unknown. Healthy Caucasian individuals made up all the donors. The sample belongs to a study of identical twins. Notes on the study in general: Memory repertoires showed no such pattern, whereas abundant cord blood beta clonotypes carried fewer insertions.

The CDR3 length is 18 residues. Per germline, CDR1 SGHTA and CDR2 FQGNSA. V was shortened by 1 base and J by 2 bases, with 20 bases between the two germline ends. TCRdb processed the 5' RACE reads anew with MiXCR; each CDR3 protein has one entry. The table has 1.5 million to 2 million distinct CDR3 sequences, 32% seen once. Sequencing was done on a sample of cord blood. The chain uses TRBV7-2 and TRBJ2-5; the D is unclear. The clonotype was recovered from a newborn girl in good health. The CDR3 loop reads CASSLVSGSIASQETQYF. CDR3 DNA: TGTGCCAGCAGCTTAGTTTCCGGCTCGATCGCGTCTCAAGAGACCCAGTACTTC.